This T cell receptor (beta chain) was identified during a study of shared clonotypes between healthy human individuals. Study conclusions and caveats: Only a few donors were included, so the genetic and exposure-history diversity represented was limited.

Every donor was a Caucasian adult from Nashville, Tennessee. This CDR3 comprises 12 residues. V dropped 2 bases and J dropped 2 bases, with 7 bases sitting between them. CDR1 is GTSNPN, CDR2 SVGIG, per germline (reference sequence). It was across several immunoSEQ plates that each subset's genomic DNA was evenly split. Clones were sequenced by immunoSEQ multiplex PCR, and TCRdb holds only the in-frame ones, with some missing. The sample records 190,000 or so clones, approximately 61% being singletons. Comment on this clone: Its specificity is not known.

The chain joins TRBV30 to TRBJ2-7; D gene unclear. Specimen: memory CD4+ T cells sorted from blood. Subset noted: CD45RA-negative fraction. The receptor was derived from a man aged 25-45 years in good health. CDR3 sequence: CAWSLRPYEQYF. The CDR3 bases are TGTGCCTGGAGTTTAAGGCCCTACGAGCAGTACTTC.